This T cell receptor (beta chain) appears in the sequencing data of a study of blood T cell repertoires in COVID-19. Background on the study: Donors in the United States, Italy and Spain gave samples during acute or convalescent COVID-19. Nucleic acid was either cDNA or gDNA, and it came from T cells, B-cell-depleted T cells, or PBMCs.

Germline CDR1 is SGHRS and CDR2 is YFSETQ. V dropped 1 base and J dropped 0; count of bases not matched to a gene: 8. This CDR3 is 17 amino acids long. In the original processing: Estimation of nucleated cell counts relied on the amplification of reference gene primers. Data came from immunoSEQ multiplex PCR; TCRdb stores just in-frame clones and leaves some out. The V and J calls and clone size come from that table; D and trimming were worked out from the DNA. Among tens of thousands of clones listed, approximately 85% were seen once. The sample was peripheral blood. V usage is TRBV5-1 and J usage is TRBJ2-3, with 7 bases lining up with TRBD2. The TCR sequence derives from a human donor in a cohort sampled during active COVID-19. The chain's CDR3 is CASSLSSGGTSTDTQYF. The CDR3 DNA follows: TGCGCCAGCAGCTTGTCTAGCGGCGGAACTAGCACAGATACGCAGTATTTT.